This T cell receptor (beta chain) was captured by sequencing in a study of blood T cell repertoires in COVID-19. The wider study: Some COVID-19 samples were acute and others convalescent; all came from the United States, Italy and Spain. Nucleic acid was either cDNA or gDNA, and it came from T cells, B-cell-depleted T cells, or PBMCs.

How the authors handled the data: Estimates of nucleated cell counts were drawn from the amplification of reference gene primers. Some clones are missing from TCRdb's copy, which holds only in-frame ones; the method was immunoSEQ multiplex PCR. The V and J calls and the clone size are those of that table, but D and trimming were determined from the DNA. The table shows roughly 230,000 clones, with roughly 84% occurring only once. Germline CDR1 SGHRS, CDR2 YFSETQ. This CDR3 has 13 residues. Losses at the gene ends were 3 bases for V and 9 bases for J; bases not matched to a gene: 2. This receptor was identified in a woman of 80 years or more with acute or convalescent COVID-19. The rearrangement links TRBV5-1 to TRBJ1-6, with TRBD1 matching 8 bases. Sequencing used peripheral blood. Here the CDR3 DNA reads TGCGCCAGCAGCTCACAGGGGGGTTCACCCCTCCACTTT. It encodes CASSSQGGSPLHF. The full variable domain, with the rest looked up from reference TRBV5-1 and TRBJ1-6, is KAGVTQTPRYLIKTRGQQVTLSCSPISGHRSVSWYQQTPGQGLQFLFEYFSETQRNKGNFPGRFSGRQFSNSRSEMNVSTLELGDSALYLCASSSQGGSPLHFGNGTRLTVT.